This T cell receptor (beta chain) derives from a study of vaccination and CD4 T cells after COVID-19. Study as a whole: Six male and four female convalescents took part, two of them Hispanic.

V trimming: 6 bases; J trimming: 6 bases; junction bases outside the gene matches: 10. The CDR3 is made up of 15 amino acids. The V gene's germline CDR1 is LNHDA and CDR2 SQIVND (reference sequence). Researchers used the Oncomine TCR Beta short-read assay to sequence DNA from cultured CD4+ T cells. From cultured CD4+ T cells, genomic DNA was extracted. TCRdb reprocessed the PCR reads with MiXCR, giving one entry per CDR3 protein. The table lists over 10,000 distinct CDR3 sequences, approximately 40% of them singletons, with 9% to 9.5% in the top ten. Treatment given: approximately nine-day PBMC culture with coronavirus spike peptide pools or control peptides (ViraFEST assay). Details on this clonotype: Its antigen is still unknown.

The receptor's source is a human donor who had recovered from COVID-19. The sequenced sample consisted of CD4+ T cells from blood, cultured in vitro. J is TRBJ2-1 and V is TRBV19, with TRBD2 matching over 8 bases. The CDR3: CASRPGLVRGNEQFF. As DNA, the CDR3 is TGTGCCAGTAGGCCGGGACTAGTCAGAGGCAATGAGCAGTTCTTC.